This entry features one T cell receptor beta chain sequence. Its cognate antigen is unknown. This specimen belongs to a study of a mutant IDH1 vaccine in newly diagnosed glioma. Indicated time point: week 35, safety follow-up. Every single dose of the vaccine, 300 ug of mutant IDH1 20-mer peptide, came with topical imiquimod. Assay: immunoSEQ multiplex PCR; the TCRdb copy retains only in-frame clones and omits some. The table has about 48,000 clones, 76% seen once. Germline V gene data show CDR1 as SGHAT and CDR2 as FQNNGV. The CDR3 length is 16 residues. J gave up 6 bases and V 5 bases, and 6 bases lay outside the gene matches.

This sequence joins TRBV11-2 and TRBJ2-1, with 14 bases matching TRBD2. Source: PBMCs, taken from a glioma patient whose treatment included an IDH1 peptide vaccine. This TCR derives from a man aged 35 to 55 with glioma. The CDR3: CASSPRLAGGLNEQFF. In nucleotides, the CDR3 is TGTGCCAGCAGCCCCCGACTAGCGGGAGGGCTCAATGAGCAGTTCTTC.